What follows are 10 T cell receptor beta chains derived from one specimen sequenced in a study of beta chain features in type 1 diabetes. Every bit of the isolated RNA underwent reverse transcription, so sequencing read expressed TCRB transcripts. The data were produced by immunoSEQ multiplex PCR, yet TCRdb's version contains in-frame clones alone and is incomplete. This table has 200,000 to 250,000 clones, 25% to 30% appearing once. The sequenced material came from central memory CD4+ T cells from blood. The receptor set was obtained from a man in his thirties or forties in good health.

There are a few counts of this clone. The chain combines TRBV7-9 with TRBJ2-5; TRBD2 aligns across 9 bases. The trim removed 2 bases at V and 1 base at J, leaving 2 bases unmatched. This CDR3 is built from 15 residues. CDR1 is SEHNR, CDR2 FQNEAQ, per germline (reference sequence). For the CDR3, the DNA is TGTGCCAGCAGCTTACTAGCGGGGTTCCAAGAGACCCAGTACTTC. It is translated as CASSLLAGFQETQYF.

In its sample, this clone was seen a few times. The CDR3 DNA follows: TGTGCCAGCAGCTTGAGGGAGGTAGACAGTGAGCAGTTCTTC. This encodes CASSLREVDSEQFF. The chain uses TRBV7-2 and TRBJ2-1; D possibly corresponds to TRBD2 (6 bases). Per the germline V gene, CDR1 is SGHTA and CDR2 is FQGNSA. CDR3 length: 14 amino acids. Between the trimmed V and J ends, which lost 3 bases and 9 bases, there was a span of 15 bases.

This clone was counted between two and nine times. J is TRBJ2-1 and V is TRBV5-1, with TRBD1 matching over 7 bases. J gave up 0 bases and V 1 base, and 1 base lay outside the gene matches. CDR3 size: 15 residues. The V gene's germline CDR1 is SGHRS and CDR2 YFSETQ. CDR3 nucleotides: TGCGCCAGCAGCTTGCACAGGGGCTCCTACAATGAGCAGTTCTTC. As protein: CASSLHRGSYNEQFF.

The gene calls are TRBV7-6 and TRBJ2-7, with a tentative D call TRBD1 (6 bases). The CDR3 contains 13 residues. Deletions cut 6 bases from V and 7 bases from J, with 16 bases between. Germline V gene sequence: CDR1 SGHVS, CDR2 FNYEAQ. The chain's CDR3 is CASSKGHDREQYF. CDR3 in DNA: TGTGCCAGCAGTAAGGGACATGATCGGGAGCAGTACTTC.

For this clone: Other DNA sequences in this sample translate to the same CDR3. J is TRBJ1-1 and V is TRBV20-1; D unclear. The V and J ends lost 3 bases and 5 bases respectively, with 4 bases between them. CDR3 length: 10 residues. Germline CDR1 reads DFQATT; CDR2 reads SNEGSKA (reference sequence). CDR3: CSARRTEAFF. CDR3 nucleotide sequence: TGCAGTGCTAGGAGAACTGAAGCTTTCTTT.

This clone has at least ten counts. The junction differs from germline at one of its ends, possibly a read error. CDR3 sequence: CSVQDSLTNTGELFF. Here the CDR3 DNA reads TGCAGCGTTCAAGACAGCCTCACGAACACCGGGGAGCTGTTTTTT. The rearrangement links TRBV29-1 to TRBJ2-2; possible D gene TRBD1, 5 bases. The CDR3 has 15 residues. Germline V gene lookup returns CDR1 SQVTM and CDR2 ANQGSEA.

V and J are TRBV9 and TRBJ1-2, with 7 bases fitting TRBD1. This CDR3 contains 15 residues. After removal of 3 bases from V and 7 bases from J, the junction contained 12 bases not matched to a gene. Germline values: CDR1 SGDLS, CDR2 YYNGEE. DNA for the CDR3: TGTGCCAGCAGCGAGAACTTTGGGACAGTAGGTGGCTACACCTTC. Translating it yields CASSENFGTVGGYTF.

The chain employs TRBV6-5 and TRBJ1-5; a weak D match, TRBD1 (6 bases). Trimming took 8 bases from V and 8 from J, leaving 13 bases between them. CDR1 MNHEY and CDR2 SVGAGI come from the germline V gene. The length of the CDR3 is 12 residues. For the CDR3, the DNA is TGTGCCAGCGGACAGCCGAGGGAGCCCCAGCATTTT. As protein: CASGQPREPQHF.

V and J are TRBV30 and TRBJ1-5; D unresolved. The CDR3 runs to 13 residues. Germline CDR1 GTSNPN, CDR2 SVGIG (reference sequence). Trimming took off 5 bases at V and 3 bases at J, with 11 bases between the two ends. CDR3 sequence: CAWALRDNQPQHF. The CDR3 DNA sequence: TGTGCCTGGGCCTTAAGGGACAATCAGCCCCAGCATTTT.

The sample holds a few counts of this clone. The genes are TRBV7-8 and TRBJ2-1, with TRBD1 identical over 9 bases. V lost 5 bases to trimming and J lost 6 bases; unmatched junction nucleotides: 8. CDR3 length equals 15 residues. CDR1 and CDR2 (germline): SGHVS, FQNEAQ. The chain's CDR3 is CASSLRDRVGNEQFF. The CDR3 bases are TGTGCCAGCAGCCTCCGGGACAGGGTTGGCAATGAGCAGTTCTTC.